This TCR beta chain appears in the sequencing data of a study of blood T cell repertoires in COVID-19. Study as a whole: Samples representing acute and convalescent COVID-19 were sourced from the United States, Italy and Spain. Sources were T cells, B-cell-depleted T cells, or PBMCs; the material itself was cDNA or gDNA.

The germline gives CDR1 SQVTM, CDR2 ANQGSEA. This CDR3 is built from 15 residues. V was cut by 4 bases and J by 2 bases, with 17 bases left in between. Original data processing: From reference gene primer amplification, estimates of nucleated cell counts were derived. Assay: immunoSEQ multiplex PCR; the TCRdb copy retains only in-frame clones and omits some. Clone size and V and J calls were adopted from that table, with D and trimming inferred from the DNA. In the table there are approximately 170,000 clones, over 85% of which are singletons. This sequence was found in a man aged 55 to 70 with active or convalescent COVID-19. Sequenced: peripheral blood. The chain uses TRBV29-1 and TRBJ1-1; a weak D match, TRBD1 (5 bases). CDR3 sequence (DNA): TGCAGCGTTGTGGGGTTAGACAGCTTCAACACTGAAGCTTTCTTT. Translating gives CSVVGLDSFNTEAFF.